Following are 21 T cell receptor beta chains from one sample sequenced in a study of OX40 agonist ivuxolimab in advanced cancers. TCRdb's table, derived via immunoSEQ multiplex PCR, lists solely in-frame clones and lacks some. Altogether approximately 50,000 clones are present, about 80% being singletons, with the ten largest covering roughly 3.9%. This specimen was CD4+ or CD8+ T cells sorted from blood, taken in a trial of the OX40 agonist ivuxolimab. These receptors were obtained from an adult with an advanced solid tumor such as melanoma, head and neck, liver or kidney cancer.

The chain has TRBV28 and TRBJ2-7, with D perhaps matching TRBD2 (6 bases). Germline V lookup: CDR1 MDHEN, CDR2 SYDVKM. The CDR3 is 15 residues long. Trimming left V 6 bases short and J 3 bases short, with 18 bases between. The CDR3 DNA is TGTGCCAGCAGCAGAGTTGGGGCGGGGCGCTACGAGCAGTACTTC. It translates to CASSRVGAGRYEQYF.

The V gene is TRBV5-1, the J gene TRBJ2-3; 7 bases line up with TRBD2. With V trimmed by 4 bases and J by 2 bases, 13 bases remained unmatched. The CDR3 is made up of 17 amino acids. Looked up from germline, CDR1 is SGHRS and CDR2 is YFSETQ. The CDR3: CASSGRTEGGFTDTQYF. CDR3 coding DNA: TGCGCCAGCAGCGGACGAACGGAGGGAGGGTTCACAGATACGCAGTATTTT.

J is TRBJ1-6 and V is TRBV5-6; unclear D gene. This CDR3 contains 17 residues. Deletions cut 4 bases from V and 3 bases from J, with 17 bases between. From germline, CDR1 is SGHDT and CDR2 YYEEEE. CDR3 DNA sequence: TGTGCCAGCAGCAAGTGGAGGTCGAGAATCTATAATTCACCCCTCCACTTT. Protein sequence: CASSKWRSRIYNSPLHF. Full variable domain (outside the CDR3, taken from reference TRBV5-6 and TRBJ1-6): DAGVTQSPTHLIKTRGQQVTLRCSPKSGHDTVSWYQQALGQGPQFIFQYYEEEERQRGNFPDRFSGHQFPNYSSELNVNALLLGDSALYLCASSKWRSRIYNSPLHFGNGTRLTVT.

The chain couples TRBV27 to TRBJ1-2; D unclear. Trimming cost V 4 bases and J 3 bases, with 18 bases left between them. The V gene's germline CDR1 is MNHEY and CDR2 SMNVEV (reference sequence). The CDR3 consists of 16 residues. This CDR3 is CASSSIYMKNHYGYTF. The CDR3, as DNA: TGTGCCAGCAGTTCCATTTACATGAAGAACCACTATGGCTACACCTTC.

This chain joins TRBV5-5 and TRBJ1-3; D gene unclear. The germline V and J ends were trimmed by 3 bases and 4 bases, with 20 bases remaining between them. The germline gives CDR1 SGHKS, CDR2 YYEKEE (reference sequence). This CDR3 has 17 amino acids. CDR3 loop: CASSSAVMVGGGNTIYF. CDR3 coding DNA: TGTGCCAGCAGCTCGGCTGTTATGGTGGGAGGAGGAAACACCATATATTTT.

This chain joins TRBV27 and TRBJ2-4, with 7 bases lining up with TRBD1. The junction had 4 bases not matched to a gene; V was cut back by 2 bases and J by 0 bases. The CDR3 loop spans 16 amino acids. CDR1 is MNHEY and CDR2 is SMNVEV in the germline V gene (reference sequence). The CDR3 nucleotides are TGTGCCAGCAGTTTAAAGGGGGCCCTAGCCAAAAACATTCAGTACTTC. This gives the protein CASSLKGALAKNIQYF.

The chain carries TRBV28 and TRBJ2-4; TRBD1 is a possible D gene (6 bases). Per germline, CDR1 MDHEN and CDR2 SYDVKM. The CDR3 has 17 amino acids. Trimming cost V 1 base and J 1 base, with 14 bases left between them. The DNA for the CDR3 is TGTGCCAGCAGTTTATCGGGTGCAGGGGCGGCCAAAAACATTCAGTACTTC. Protein product: CASSLSGAGAAKNIQYF.

The gene calls are TRBV5-6 and TRBJ2-5; 7 nucleotides align to TRBD2. CDR1 SGHDT and CDR2 YYEEEE come from the germline V gene. This CDR3 contains 14 residues. Trimming took 1 base from V and 2 from J; bases not matched to a gene: 2. In DNA form, the CDR3 reads TGTGCCAGCAGCTTGCCAGCGGGGCAAGAGACCCAGTACTTC. It encodes CASSLPAGQETQYF.

The rearrangement joins TRBV18 to TRBJ2-7; D call uncertain. From germline, CDR1 is KGHSH and CDR2 LQKENI. V lost 1 base and J lost 2, with 12 bases in between. CDR3 size: 15 residues. CDR3: CASSPLSRAPYEQYF. The CDR3 bases are TGTGCCAGCTCACCACTATCCCGTGCTCCCTACGAGCAGTACTTC. The variable domain in full, completed from reference TRBV18 and TRBJ2-7, reads NAGVMQNPRHLVRRRGQEARLRCSPMKGHSHVYWYRQLPEEGLKFMVYLQKENIIDESGMPKERFSAEFPKEGPSILRIQQVVRGDSAAYFCASSPLSRAPYEQYFGPGTRLTVT.

The rearrangement uses TRBV6-6 and TRBJ2-7; D might be TRBD1 (6 bases). CDR1 is MNHNY, CDR2 SVGAGI, per germline (reference sequence). Trimming pared 2 bases from V and 3 bases from J, leaving 8 bases between. The CDR3 consists of 13 residues. CDR3 region: CASSYEGGYEQYF. CDR3 sequence (DNA): TGTGCCAGCAGTTACGAAGGGGGCTACGAGCAGTACTTC.

This chain joins TRBV5-4 and TRBJ2-5, with unresolved D. There are 14 residues in the CDR3. Trimming removed 0 bases from V and 4 bases from J, with 10 bases in between. Germline V gene data show CDR1 as SGHNT and CDR2 as YYREEE (reference sequence). The CDR3 sequence is CASSLGPGPETQYF. CDR3 coding DNA: TGTGCCAGCAGCTTGGGTCCGGGCCCAGAGACCCAGTACTTC.

Only a few counts were recorded for this clone. The gene calls are TRBV19 and TRBJ2-3, with 9 bases lining up with TRBD1. V dropped 6 bases and J dropped 2; count of bases not matched to a gene: 9. The CDR3 contains 16 residues. CDR1 and CDR2 (germline): LNHDA, SQIVND (reference sequence). As DNA, the CDR3 is TGTGCCAGTAGCCTTCGGACAGGGGTTACCACAGATACGCAGTATTTT. Residues: CASSLRTGVTTDTQYF.

The CDR3 is CASGASGETQYF. DNA of the CDR3: TGTGCCAGTGGGGCTAGCGGAGAGACCCAGTACTTC. This chain links TRBV2 with TRBJ2-5, with TRBD2 matching 7 bases. From germline, CDR1 is SNHLY and CDR2 FYNNEI. Trimming at V came to 9 bases and at J to 4 bases, leaving 5 bases not matched to a gene. The CDR3 runs 12 residues.

The chain joins TRBV5-4 to TRBJ2-7; 7 bases line up with TRBD1. Germline V lookup: CDR1 SGHNT, CDR2 YYREEE (reference sequence). V lost 4 bases to trimming and J lost 2 bases; unmatched junction nucleotides: 12. The CDR3 has 16 amino acids. The CDR3 reads CASSPETGRWPYEQYF. Here the CDR3 DNA reads TGTGCCAGCAGCCCAGAGACAGGGAGATGGCCCTACGAGCAGTACTTC.

This chain connects TRBV11-1 to TRBJ1-6; D is unclear. Germline V CDR1 and CDR2: SGHAT, FQDESV (reference sequence). The V end lost 1 base, the J end lost 9 bases, and 16 bases lay between the germline ends. The CDR3 sequence is 16 residues long. The CDR3 bases are TGTGCCAGCAGCTTAGTAGCGGGGTTGATTGGTTCACCCCTCCACTTT. Translation gives CASSLVAGLIGSPLHF.

This rearrangement joins TRBV5-1 to TRBJ2-3; D possibly corresponds to TRBD1 (5 bases). This CDR3 comprises 16 residues. V gave up 0 bases and J gave up 2 bases, with 13 bases separating them. Germline V gives CDR1 SGHRS, CDR2 YFSETQ. CDR3 sequence: CASSLAGREHTDTQYF. The CDR3 DNA reads TGCGCCAGCAGCTTGGCAGGCAGGGAACACACAGATACGCAGTATTTT.

The genes are TRBV6-1 and TRBJ2-3; TRBD2 matches 7 bases. The V gene's germline CDR1 is MNHNS and CDR2 SASEGT. The CDR3 sequence is 15 residues long. The V gene end was trimmed by 3 bases and the J gene end by 6 bases; junction bases not matched to a gene: 9. The CDR3 loop is CASSESGGVYDTQYF. The CDR3 DNA follows: TGTGCCAGCAGTGAGTCTGGGGGGGTCTACGATACGCAGTATTTT.

The rearrangement links TRBV7-8 to TRBJ2-1, with 10 positions matching TRBD2. The CDR3 runs 17 residues. Germline V lookup: CDR1 SGHVS, CDR2 FQNEAQ. After removal of 2 bases from V and 6 bases from J, the junction contained 10 bases not matched to a gene. CDR3 in amino acids: CASSLQLASGSSNEQFF. The DNA of the CDR3 is TGTGCCAGCAGCTTACAACTCGCTAGCGGGAGTTCCAATGAGCAGTTCTTC. Drawing the rest from reference TRBV7-8 and TRBJ2-1, the complete variable domain is GAGVSQSPRYKVAKRGQDVALRCDPISGHVSLFWYQQALGQGPEFLTYFQNEAQLDKSGLPSDRFFAERPEGSVSTLKIQRTQQEDSAVYLCASSLQLASGSSNEQFFGPGTRLTVL.

This chain connects TRBV5-4 to TRBJ1-6, with D maybe TRBD1 (5 bases). V shed 0 bases and J shed 6 bases, with 13 bases lying between them. This CDR3 spans 16 amino acids. CDR1 SGHNT and CDR2 YYREEE come from the germline V gene (reference sequence). The CDR3 DNA follows: TGTGCCAGCAGCTTGGCTGGCGGGACGGGTAATTCACCCCTCCACTTT. Translation: CASSLAGGTGNSPLHF.

The J gene is TRBJ1-4, the V gene TRBV5-4; 9 bases agree with TRBD1. Unmatched junction bases numbered 4, after V lost 0 bases and J lost 7 bases. Germline CDR1 is SGHNT and CDR2 is YYREEE (reference sequence). The CDR3 runs 15 residues. CDR3 loop: CASSLGTGVGEKLFF. The CDR3 bases are TGTGCCAGCAGCTTGGGGACAGGGGTCGGTGAAAAACTGTTTTTT.

This chain links TRBV19 with TRBJ2-3; TRBD2 is a possible D gene (5 bases). Germline CDR1 and CDR2: LNHDA and SQIVND (reference sequence). Trimming left V 11 bases short and J 2 bases short, with 17 bases between. The CDR3 is made up of 14 amino acids. The CDR3 nucleotides read TGTGCCGCCCGCGAGGGCAGTTCCACAGATACGCAGTATTTT. This encodes CAAREGSSTDTQYF.